This TCR beta chain was sequenced during a study of Graves' ophthalmopathy and Graves' hyperthyroidism. Study in general: Stable hyperthyroidism denotes an absence of ophthalmopathy throughout 18 months of follow-up. Whole-study findings and limits: Most expanded thyroid clonotypes above 0.001 frequency also appeared in blood.

The study amplified TCR beta CDR3 regions using RNA transcripts. First-round RT-PCR relied on HTBI primers, and a second-round multiplex PCR came next. From the multiplex PCR reads, TCRdb called clonotypes with MiXCR, one entry per CDR3 protein. The data hold 500,000 to 600,000 distinct CDR3 sequences, with 35% to 40% observed a single time. About this clonotype: Its antigen is as yet unknown.

The TCR sequence derives from an adult man with Graves' hyperthyroidism. Sequences were obtained from peripheral blood or thyroid tissue (not recorded which).

The CDR3 spells CATSRDRGAGTEAFF. The CDR3 bases are TGTGCCACCAGCAGAGACAGGGGGGCTGGAACTGAAGCTTTCTTT. The chain combines TRBV15 with TRBJ1-1; 7 nucleotides line up with TRBD1. Germline CDR1 and CDR2: LNHNV and YYDKDF (reference sequence). With V trimmed by 0 bases and J by 5 bases, 6 bases remained unmatched. CDR3 length: 15 amino acids. Complete variable domain (other parts from reference TRBV15 and TRBJ1-1): DAMVIQNPRYQVTQFGKPVTLSCSQTLNHNVMYWYQQKSSQAPKLLFHYYDKDFNNEADTPDNFQSRRPNTSFCFLDIRSPGLGDTAMYLCATSRDRGAGTEAFFGQGTRLTVV.